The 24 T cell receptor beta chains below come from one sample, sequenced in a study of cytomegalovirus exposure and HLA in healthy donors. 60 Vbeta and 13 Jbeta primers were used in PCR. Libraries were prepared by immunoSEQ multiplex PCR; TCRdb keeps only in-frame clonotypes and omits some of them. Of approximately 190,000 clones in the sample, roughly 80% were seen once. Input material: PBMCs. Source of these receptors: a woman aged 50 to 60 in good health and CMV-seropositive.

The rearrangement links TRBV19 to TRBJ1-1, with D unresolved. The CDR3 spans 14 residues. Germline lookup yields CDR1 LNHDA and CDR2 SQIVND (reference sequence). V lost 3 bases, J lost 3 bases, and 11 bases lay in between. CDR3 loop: CASSIAYGDTEAFF. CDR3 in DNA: TGTGCCAGTAGTATCGCTTATGGAGACACTGAAGCTTTCTTT.

The CDR3 DNA reads TGTGCCAGCAGCTTAGCGGGACAGGGCTCTCGGTGCACCTTC. Protein sequence: CASSLAGQGSRCTF. The rearrangement uses TRBV7-9 and TRBJ1-2, with 9 positions matching TRBD1. The length of the CDR3 is 14 residues. Germline CDR1 is SEHNR and CDR2 is FQNEAQ (reference sequence). V lost 0 bases to trimming and J lost 13 bases; unmatched junction nucleotides: 9.

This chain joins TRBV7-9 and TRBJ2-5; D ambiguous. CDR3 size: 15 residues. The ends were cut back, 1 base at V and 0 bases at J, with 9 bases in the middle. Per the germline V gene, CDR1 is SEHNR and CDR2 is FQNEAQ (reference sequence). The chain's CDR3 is CASSLGGRYQETQYF. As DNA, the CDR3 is TGTGCCAGCAGCTTAGGAGGTCGGTACCAAGAGACCCAGTACTTC.

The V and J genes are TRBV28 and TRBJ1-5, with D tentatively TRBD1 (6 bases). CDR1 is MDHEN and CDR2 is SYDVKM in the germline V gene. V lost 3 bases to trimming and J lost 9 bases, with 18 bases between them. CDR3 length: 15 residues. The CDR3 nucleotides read TGTGCCAGCAGTTTTAGACAGGTTCGGGATAGGCCCCAGCATTTT. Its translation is CASSFRQVRDRPQHF.

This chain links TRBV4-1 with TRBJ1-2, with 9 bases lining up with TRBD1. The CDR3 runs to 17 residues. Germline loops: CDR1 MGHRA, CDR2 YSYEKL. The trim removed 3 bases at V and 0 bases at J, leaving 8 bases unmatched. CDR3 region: CASSQAGTGITNYGYTF. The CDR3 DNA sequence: TGCGCCAGCAGCCAGGCCGGGACAGGGATTACTAACTATGGCTACACCTTC.

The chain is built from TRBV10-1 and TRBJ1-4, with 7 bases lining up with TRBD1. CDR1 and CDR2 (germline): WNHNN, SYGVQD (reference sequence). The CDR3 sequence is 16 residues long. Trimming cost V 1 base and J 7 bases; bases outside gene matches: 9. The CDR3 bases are TGCGCCAGCAGTGAGTTTAACAGGGGTGGCGGTGAAAAACTGTTTTTT. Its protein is CASSEFNRGGGEKLFF.

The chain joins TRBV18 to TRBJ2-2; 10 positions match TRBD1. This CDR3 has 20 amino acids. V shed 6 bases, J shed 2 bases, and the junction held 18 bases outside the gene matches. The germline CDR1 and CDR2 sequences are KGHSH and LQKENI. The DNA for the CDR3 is TGTGCCAGCTCGCGGACCTCATCCCGAGGGACAGGGGAAAACACCGGGGAGCTGTTTTTT. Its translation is CASSRTSSRGTGENTGELFF.

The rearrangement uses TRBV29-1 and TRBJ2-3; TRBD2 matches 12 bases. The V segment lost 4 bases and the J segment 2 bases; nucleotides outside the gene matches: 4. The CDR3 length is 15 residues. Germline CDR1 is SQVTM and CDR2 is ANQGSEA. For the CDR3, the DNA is TGCAGCGTTGCCCGACTAGCGGGGGACACAGATACGCAGTATTTT. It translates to CSVARLAGDTDTQYF.

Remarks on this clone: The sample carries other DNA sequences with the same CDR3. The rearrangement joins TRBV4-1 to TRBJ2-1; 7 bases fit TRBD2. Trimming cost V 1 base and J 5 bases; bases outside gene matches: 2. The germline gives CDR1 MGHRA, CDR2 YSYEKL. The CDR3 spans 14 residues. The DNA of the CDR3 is TGCGCCAGCAGCCAAGGGCTAGCGGACAATGAGCAGTTCTTC. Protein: CASSQGLADNEQFF.

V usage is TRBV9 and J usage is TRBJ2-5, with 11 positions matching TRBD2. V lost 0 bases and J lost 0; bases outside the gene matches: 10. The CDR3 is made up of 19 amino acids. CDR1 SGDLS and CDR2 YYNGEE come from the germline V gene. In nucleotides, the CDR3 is TGTGCCAGCAGCGTAGAAGTCGCGGGGACTAGCGGTAACCAAGAGACCCAGTACTTC. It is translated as CASSVEVAGTSGNQETQYF.

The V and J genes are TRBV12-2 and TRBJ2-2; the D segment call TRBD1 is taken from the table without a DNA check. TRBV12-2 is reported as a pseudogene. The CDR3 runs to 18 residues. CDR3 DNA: TGTGCAAGTCGCTTTTCCAGGGGGCGATACGTTGACACCGGGGAGCTGTTTTTT. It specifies CASRFSRGRYVDTGELFF.

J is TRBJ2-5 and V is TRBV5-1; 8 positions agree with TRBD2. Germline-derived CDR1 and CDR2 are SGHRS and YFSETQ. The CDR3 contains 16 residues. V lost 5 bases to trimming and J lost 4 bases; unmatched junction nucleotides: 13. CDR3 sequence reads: CASSPISGREGETQYF. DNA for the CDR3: TGCGCCAGCAGTCCAATTAGCGGTCGGGAGGGAGAGACCCAGTACTTC. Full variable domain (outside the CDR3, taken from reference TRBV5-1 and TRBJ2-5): KAGVTQTPRYLIKTRGQQVTLSCSPISGHRSVSWYQQTPGQGLQFLFEYFSETQRNKGNFPGRFSGRQFSNSRSEMNVSTLELGDSALYLCASSPISGREGETQYFGPGTRLLVL.

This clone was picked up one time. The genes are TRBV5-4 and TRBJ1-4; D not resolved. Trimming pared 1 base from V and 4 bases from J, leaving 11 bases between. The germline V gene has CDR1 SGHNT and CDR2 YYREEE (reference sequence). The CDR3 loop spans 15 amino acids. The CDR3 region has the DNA TGTGCCAGCAGCTTGAGGTCGGGAATTAATGAAAAACTGTTTTTT. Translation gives CASSLRSGINEKLFF.

CDR3 in DNA: TGTGCCAGCAGCACCTACAGGGGAACTGGCTACACCTTC. It specifies CASSTYRGTGYTF. This sequence joins TRBV5-6 and TRBJ1-2; 7 bases agree with TRBD1. CDR1 is SGHDT and CDR2 is YYEEEE in the germline V gene. The J segment lost 7 bases and the V segment lost 4 bases, leaving 7 bases of the junction unmatched. The CDR3 spans 13 residues.

This chain's CDR3 is CSARTSGRASDTGELFF. The CDR3 nucleotides are TGCAGCGCCCGGACTAGCGGGAGGGCTTCTGACACCGGGGAGCTGTTTTTT. V usage is TRBV29-1 and J usage is TRBJ2-2; 15 nucleotides agree with TRBD2. The germline V gene encodes CDR1 SQVTM and CDR2 ANQGSEA. This CDR3 region has 17 residues. The J segment lost 3 bases and the V segment lost 7 bases, leaving 9 bases of the junction unmatched.

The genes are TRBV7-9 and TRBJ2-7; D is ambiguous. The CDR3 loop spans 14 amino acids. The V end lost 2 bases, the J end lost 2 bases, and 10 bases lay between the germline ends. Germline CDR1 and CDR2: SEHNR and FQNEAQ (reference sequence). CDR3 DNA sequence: TGTGCCAGCAGCTTAACACAACCGACCTACGAGCAGTACTTC. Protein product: CASSLTQPTYEQYF.

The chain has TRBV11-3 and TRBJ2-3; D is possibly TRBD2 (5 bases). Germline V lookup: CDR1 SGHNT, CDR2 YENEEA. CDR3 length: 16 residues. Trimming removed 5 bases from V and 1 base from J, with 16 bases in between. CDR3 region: CASSPMGPGGTDTQYF. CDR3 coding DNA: TGTGCCAGCAGCCCGATGGGTCCCGGGGGCACAGATACGCAGTATTTT.

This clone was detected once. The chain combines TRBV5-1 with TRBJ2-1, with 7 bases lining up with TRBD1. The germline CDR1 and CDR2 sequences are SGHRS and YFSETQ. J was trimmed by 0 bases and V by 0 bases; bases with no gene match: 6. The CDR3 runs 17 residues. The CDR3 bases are TGCGCCAGCAGCTTGGTGGCACAGGGGAACTCCTACAATGAGCAGTTCTTC. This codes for CASSLVAQGNSYNEQFF.

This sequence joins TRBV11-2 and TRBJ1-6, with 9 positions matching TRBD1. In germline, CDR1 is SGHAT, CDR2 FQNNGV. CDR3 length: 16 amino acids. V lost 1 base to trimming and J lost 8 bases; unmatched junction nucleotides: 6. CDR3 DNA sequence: TGTGCCAGCAGCTTAGTAATCGGGACAGGGTATTCACCCCTCCACTTT. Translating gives CASSLVIGTGYSPLHF. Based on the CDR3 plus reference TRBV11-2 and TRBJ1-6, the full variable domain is EAGVAQSPRYKIIEKRQSVAFWCNPISGHATLYWYQQILGQGPKLLIQFQNNGVVDDSQLPKDRFSAERLKGVDSTLKIQPAKLEDSAVYLCASSLVIGTGYSPLHFGNGTRLTVT.

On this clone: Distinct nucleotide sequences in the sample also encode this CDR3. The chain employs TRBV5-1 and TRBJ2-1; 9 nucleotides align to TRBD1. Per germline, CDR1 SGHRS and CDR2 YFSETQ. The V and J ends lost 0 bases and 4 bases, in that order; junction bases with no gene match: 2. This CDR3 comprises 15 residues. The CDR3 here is CASSLGDRDYNEQFF. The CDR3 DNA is TGCGCCAGCAGCTTGGGGGACAGGGATTACAATGAGCAGTTCTTC.

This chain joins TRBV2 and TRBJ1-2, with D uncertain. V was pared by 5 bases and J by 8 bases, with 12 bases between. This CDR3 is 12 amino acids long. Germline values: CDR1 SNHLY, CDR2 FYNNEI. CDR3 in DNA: TGTGCCAGCAGTTTGGACCGCGGGGGCTACACCTTC. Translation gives CASSLDRGGYTF.

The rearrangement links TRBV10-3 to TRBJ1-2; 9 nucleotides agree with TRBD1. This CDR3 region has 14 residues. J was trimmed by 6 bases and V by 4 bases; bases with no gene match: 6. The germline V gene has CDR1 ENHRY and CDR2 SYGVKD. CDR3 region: CAISATGGADGYTF. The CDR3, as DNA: TGTGCCATCAGTGCCACAGGGGGCGCGGATGGCTACACCTTC.

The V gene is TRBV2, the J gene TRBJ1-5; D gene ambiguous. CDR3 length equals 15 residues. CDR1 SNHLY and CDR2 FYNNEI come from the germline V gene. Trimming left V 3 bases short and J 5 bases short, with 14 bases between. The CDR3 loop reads CASSEEGGGYQPQHF. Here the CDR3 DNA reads TGTGCCAGCAGTGAGGAGGGAGGAGGTTATCAGCCCCAGCATTTT.

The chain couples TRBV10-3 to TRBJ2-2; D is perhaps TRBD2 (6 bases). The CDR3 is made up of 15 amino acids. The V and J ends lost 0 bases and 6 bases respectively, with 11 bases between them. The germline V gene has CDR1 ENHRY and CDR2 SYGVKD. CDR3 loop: CAISESLGGSGELFF. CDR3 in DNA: TGTGCCATCAGTGAGTCATTAGGAGGGTCCGGGGAGCTGTTTTTT.